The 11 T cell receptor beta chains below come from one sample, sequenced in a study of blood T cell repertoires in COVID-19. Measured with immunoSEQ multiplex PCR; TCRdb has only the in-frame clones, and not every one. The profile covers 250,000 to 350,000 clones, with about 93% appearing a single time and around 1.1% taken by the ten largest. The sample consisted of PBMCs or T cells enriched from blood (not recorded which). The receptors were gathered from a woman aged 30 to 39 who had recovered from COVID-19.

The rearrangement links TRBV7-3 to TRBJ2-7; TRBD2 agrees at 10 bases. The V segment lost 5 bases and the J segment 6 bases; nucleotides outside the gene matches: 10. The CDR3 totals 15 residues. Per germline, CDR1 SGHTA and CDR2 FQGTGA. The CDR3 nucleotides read TGTGCCAGCAGCGCCCTAGCGGGAGATGTTGCCGAGCAGTACTTC. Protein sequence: CASSALAGDVAEQYF.

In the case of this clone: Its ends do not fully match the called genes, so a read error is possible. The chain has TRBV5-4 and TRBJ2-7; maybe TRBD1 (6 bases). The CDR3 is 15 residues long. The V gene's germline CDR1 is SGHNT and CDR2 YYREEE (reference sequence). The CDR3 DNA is TGTGCCAGCAGTTTGGGCGGACAGCTCTCCTACGAGCAGTACTTC. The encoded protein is CASSLGGQLSYEQYF. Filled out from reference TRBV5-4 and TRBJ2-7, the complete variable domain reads ETGVTQSPTHLIKTRGQQVTLRCSSQSGHNTVSWYQQALGQGPQFIFQYYREEENGRGNFPPRFSGLQFPNYSSELNVNALELDDSALYLCASSLGGQLSYEQYFGPGTRLTVT.

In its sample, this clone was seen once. CDR3 bases: TGTGCCAGCAGTTTAATTAGCGGGAGTTCTGGGGAGCTGTTTTTT. This encodes CASSLISGSSGELFF. V and J are TRBV28 and TRBJ2-2, with 9 bases matching TRBD2. V was clipped by 2 bases and J by 8 bases; unmatched bases: 6. CDR1 and CDR2 from the germline V gene are MDHEN and SYDVKM. This CDR3 comprises 15 residues. Full variable domain (missing parts from reference TRBV28 and TRBJ2-2): DVKVTQSSRYLVKRTGEKVFLECVQDMDHENMFWYRQDPGLGLRLIYFSYDVKMKEKGDIPEGYSVSREKKERFSLILESASTNQTSMYLCASSLISGSSGELFFGEGSRLTVL.

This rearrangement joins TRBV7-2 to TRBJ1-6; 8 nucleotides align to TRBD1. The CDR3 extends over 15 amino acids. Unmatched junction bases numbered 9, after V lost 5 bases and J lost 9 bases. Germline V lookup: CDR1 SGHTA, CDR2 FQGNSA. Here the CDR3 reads CASSLRTGSSSPLHF. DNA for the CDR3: TGTGCCAGCAGCCTAAGGACAGGGTCAAGTTCACCCCTCCACTTT. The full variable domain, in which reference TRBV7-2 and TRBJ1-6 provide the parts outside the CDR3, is GAGVSQSPSNKVTEKGKDVELRCDPISGHTALYWYRQSLGQGLEFLIYFQGNSAPDKSGLPSDRFSAERTGGSVSTLTIQRTQQEDSAVYLCASSLRTGSSSPLHFGNGTRLTVT.

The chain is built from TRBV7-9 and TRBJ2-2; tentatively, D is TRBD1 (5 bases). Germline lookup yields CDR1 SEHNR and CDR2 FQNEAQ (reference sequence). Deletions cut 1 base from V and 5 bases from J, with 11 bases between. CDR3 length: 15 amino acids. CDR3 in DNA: TGTGCCAGCAGCTTAGAAGGACACTTAACCGGGGAGCTGTTTTTT. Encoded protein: CASSLEGHLTGELFF.

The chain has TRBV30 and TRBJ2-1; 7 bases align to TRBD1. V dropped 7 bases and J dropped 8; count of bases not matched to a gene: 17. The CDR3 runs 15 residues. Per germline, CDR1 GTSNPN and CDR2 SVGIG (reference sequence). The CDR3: CASDTTGPRPDEQFF. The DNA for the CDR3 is TGTGCCTCAGATACGACAGGGCCCCGTCCTGATGAGCAGTTCTTC.

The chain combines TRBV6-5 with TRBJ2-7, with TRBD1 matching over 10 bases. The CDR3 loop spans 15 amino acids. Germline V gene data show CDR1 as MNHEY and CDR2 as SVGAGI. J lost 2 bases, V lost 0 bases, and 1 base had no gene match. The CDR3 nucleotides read TGTGCCAGCAGTTACTCGGGACAGGGGACCTACGAGCAGTACTTC. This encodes CASSYSGQGTYEQYF.

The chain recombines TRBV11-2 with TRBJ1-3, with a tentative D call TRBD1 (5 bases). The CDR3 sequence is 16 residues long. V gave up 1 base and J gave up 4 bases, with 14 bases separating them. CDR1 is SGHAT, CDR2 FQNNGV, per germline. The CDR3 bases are TGTGCCAGCAGCTTAGCCACCGGGGGGGAAGGAAACACCATATATTTT. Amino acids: CASSLATGGEGNTIYF.

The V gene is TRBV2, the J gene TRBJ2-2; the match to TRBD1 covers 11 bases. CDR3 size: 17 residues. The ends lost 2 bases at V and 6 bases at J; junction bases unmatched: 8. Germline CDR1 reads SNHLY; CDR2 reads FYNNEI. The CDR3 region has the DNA TGTGCCAGCAGTGAATTCGGACAGGGGGCGGGAGCCGGGGAGCTGTTTTTT. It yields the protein CASSEFGQGAGAGELFF.

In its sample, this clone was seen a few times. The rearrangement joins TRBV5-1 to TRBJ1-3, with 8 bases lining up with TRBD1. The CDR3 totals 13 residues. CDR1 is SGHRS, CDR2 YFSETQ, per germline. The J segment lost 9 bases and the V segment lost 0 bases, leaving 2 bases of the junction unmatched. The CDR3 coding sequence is TGCGCCAGCAGCTTGGGACAGGGGAGCACCATATATTTT. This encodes CASSLGQGSTIYF.

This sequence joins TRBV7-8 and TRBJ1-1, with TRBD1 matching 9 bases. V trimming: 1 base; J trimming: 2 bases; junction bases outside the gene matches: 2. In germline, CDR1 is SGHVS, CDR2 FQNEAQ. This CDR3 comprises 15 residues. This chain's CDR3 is CASSLEGQGNTEAFF. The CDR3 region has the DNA TGTGCCAGCAGCTTAGAGGGACAGGGAAACACTGAAGCTTTCTTT.